Following are 25 T cell receptor beta chains from one sample sequenced in a study of control samples from healthy donors and cancer patients. Generated by immunoSEQ multiplex PCR, the TCRdb table keeps only in-frame clones and is missing some. The sample comprises roughly 100,000 clones, around 88% of which are singletons, and under 20% rests with the top ten. Sequenced material: PBMCs. These receptors were collected from a man between 60 and 70 years old with lung cancer.

The CDR3 nucleotides read TGTGCCAGCAGGCAGGACAGGGAAATTGCTGAAGCTTTCTTT. Translating gives CASRQDREIAEAFF. The chain is built from TRBV6-4 and TRBJ1-1; 8 positions match TRBD1. Germline values: CDR1 MRHNA, CDR2 SNTAGT. The V segment lost 6 bases and the J segment 6 bases; nucleotides outside the gene matches: 9. The CDR3 contains 14 residues.

V and J are TRBV25-1 and TRBJ1-4; D is possibly TRBD1 (5 bases). Deletions cut 5 bases from V and 3 bases from J, with 10 bases between. The germline V gene has CDR1 MGHDK and CDR2 SYGVNS. The CDR3 covers 14 residues. CDR3 in amino acids: CASSLWGSNEKLFF. CDR3 in DNA: TGTGCCAGCAGTCTTTGGGGGTCTAATGAAAAACTGTTTTTT. The full variable domain, with the rest looked up from reference TRBV25-1 and TRBJ1-4, is EADIYQTPRYLVIGTGKKITLECSQTMGHDKMYWYQQDPGMELHLIHYSYGVNSTEKGDLSSESTVSRIRTEHFPLTLESARPSHTSQYLCASSLWGSNEKLFFGSGTQLSVL.

The J gene is TRBJ2-7, the V gene TRBV5-6; a possible D gene is TRBD1 (5 bases). Per germline, CDR1 SGHDT and CDR2 YYEEEE. The CDR3 is 13 amino acids. V shed 5 bases and J shed 6 bases, with 15 bases lying between them. The CDR3 protein is CASSSPQGTEQYV. The CDR3 DNA sequence: TGTGCCAGCAGTAGTCCTCAGGGAACCGAGCAGTACGTC.

The J gene is TRBJ1-1, the V gene TRBV5-1, with D tentatively TRBD1 (5 bases). CDR1 SGHRS and CDR2 YFSETQ come from the germline V gene. The CDR3 has 15 amino acids. Trimming removed 0 bases at V and 1 base at J, with 10 bases between. The CDR3 DNA sequence: TGCGCCAGCAGCTTGGTCGGGACGGCGAACACTGAAGCTTTCTTT. It yields the protein CASSLVGTANTEAFF.

The chain links TRBV4-1 to TRBJ2-5, with D hard to call. CDR1 and CDR2 (germline): MGHRA, YSYEKL. V was trimmed by 3 bases and J by 2 bases, leaving 7 bases between them. The CDR3 loop spans 13 amino acids. CDR3: CASSQGRQETQYF. For the CDR3, the DNA is TGCGCCAGCAGCCAGGGCCGTCAAGAGACCCAGTACTTC.

The genes are TRBV27 and TRBJ1-1, with no clear D. The V end lost 7 bases, the J end lost 0 bases, and 9 bases lay between the germline ends. The CDR3 sequence is 13 residues long. Germline-derived CDR1 and CDR2 are MNHEY and SMNVEV (reference sequence). CDR3 residues: CASKPDLNTEAFF. The CDR3 DNA is TGTGCCAGCAAACCCGACCTGAACACTGAAGCTTTCTTT.

The rearrangement joins TRBV19 to TRBJ1-5; a weak D match, TRBD1 (5 bases). The length of the CDR3 is 15 residues. V lost 2 bases, J lost 1 base, and 9 bases lay in between. Germline-derived CDR1 and CDR2 are LNHDA and SQIVND (reference sequence). The CDR3 region is CASSIQKGSNQPQHF. In DNA form, the CDR3 reads TGTGCCAGTAGTATACAGAAGGGGAGCAATCAGCCCCAGCATTTT.

V and J are TRBV5-8 and TRBJ2-2; D not resolved. V lost 2 bases, J lost 6 bases, and 8 bases lay in between. From germline, CDR1 is SGHTS and CDR2 YDEGEE. CDR3 size: 13 residues. CDR3 coding DNA: TGTGCCAGCAGCTTCCCAAGAGCCGGGGAGCTGTTTTTT. The encoded protein is CASSFPRAGELFF.

This clone was counted a few times. The chain is built from TRBV5-1 and TRBJ1-1; D not certain. Germline CDR1 reads SGHRS; CDR2 reads YFSETQ. V lost 2 bases and J lost 0, with 8 bases in between. The CDR3 sequence is 14 residues long. CDR3: CASSFGIMNTEAFF. The CDR3 DNA is TGCGCCAGCAGCTTCGGGATAATGAACACTGAAGCTTTCTTT.

The chain has TRBV4-1 and TRBJ1-2; D not certain. CDR1 MGHRA and CDR2 YSYEKL come from the germline V gene. The CDR3 spans 17 residues. Trimming removed 4 bases at V and 4 bases at J, with 22 bases between. The CDR3 reads CASSLFLRPTGAYGYTF. The CDR3 nucleotides are TGCGCCAGCAGCCTTTTCCTCAGGCCTACGGGAGCCTATGGCTACACCTTC.

This chain links TRBV5-1 with TRBJ2-6; D remains unclear. This CDR3 is 18 amino acids long. Germline V lookup: CDR1 SGHRS, CDR2 YFSETQ. Trimming pared 0 bases from V and 0 bases from J, leaving 13 bases between. The CDR3 bases are TGCGCCAGCAGCTTGGATCGGCTTGCTCTCTCTGGGGCCAACGTCCTGACTTTC. Translation gives CASSLDRLALSGANVLTF.

As regards this clone: Other nucleotide sequences from this sample produce the same CDR3. The chain employs TRBV5-1 and TRBJ1-1; no clear D. Between the trimmed V and J ends, which lost 0 bases and 1 base, there was a span of 10 bases. The germline V gene encodes CDR1 SGHRS and CDR2 YFSETQ. This CDR3 is built from 15 residues. The CDR3 sequence: CASSLEGSRNTEAFF. In nucleotides, the CDR3 is TGCGCCAGCAGCTTGGAGGGCAGCCGGAACACTGAAGCTTTCTTT.

The rearrangement uses TRBV29-1 and TRBJ2-5; 8 positions match TRBD1. With V trimmed by 4 bases and J by 4 bases, 8 bases remained unmatched. The CDR3 has 14 amino acids. CDR1 is SQVTM and CDR2 is ANQGSEA in the germline V gene. This CDR3 reads CSVVAGGTAETQYF. The CDR3 DNA follows: TGCAGCGTTGTGGCAGGGGGCACGGCAGAGACCCAGTACTTC.

This clone has only one observation. V gene TRBV7-2 combines with J gene TRBJ2-7; 8 nucleotides line up with TRBD1. CDR1 is SGHTA and CDR2 is FQGNSA in the germline V gene. CDR3 length: 15 residues. V gave up 6 bases and J gave up 0 bases; unmatched junction bases: 7. The CDR3 reads CASRSRTGYSYEQYF. The CDR3 nucleotides are TGTGCCAGCAGGAGCAGGACAGGGTACTCCTACGAGCAGTACTTC. The variable domain in full, with the rest retrieved from reference TRBV7-2 and TRBJ2-7, is GAGVSQSPSNKVTEKGKDVELRCDPISGHTALYWYRQSLGQGLEFLIYFQGNSAPDKSGLPSDRFSAERTGGSVSTLTIQRTQQEDSAVYLCASRSRTGYSYEQYFGPGTRLTVT.

This clone was observed once. Different DNA sequences within this sample yield the same CDR3. DNA of the CDR3: TGTGCCAGCTCCCAGGGGGCGAACACTGAAGCTTTCTTT. This encodes CASSQGANTEAFF. V and J are TRBV18 and TRBJ1-1, with 8 bases fitting TRBD1. Germline CDR1 and CDR2: KGHSH and LQKENI. The length of the CDR3 is 13 residues. Trimming took 6 bases from V and 1 from J; bases not matched to a gene: 1. The full variable domain, rest sourced from reference TRBV18 and TRBJ1-1, is NAGVMQNPRHLVRRRGQEARLRCSPMKGHSHVYWYRQLPEEGLKFMVYLQKENIIDESGMPKERFSAEFPKEGPSILRIQQVVRGDSAAYFCASSQGANTEAFFGQGTRLTVV.

The chain joins TRBV5-4 to TRBJ2-5, with unresolved D. Germline CDR1 and CDR2: SGHNT and YYREEE (reference sequence). Trimming removed 2 bases from V and 1 base from J, with 9 bases in between. This CDR3 has 14 amino acids. CDR3 nucleotide sequence: TGTGCCAGCAGCTTACAGAACAGCCAAGAGACCCAGTACTTC. It encodes CASSLQNSQETQYF.

The rearrangement uses TRBV6-5 and TRBJ2-5, with a weak D call TRBD1 (6 bases). Germline V gives CDR1 MNHEY, CDR2 SVGAGI. The CDR3 has 15 residues. The V gene lost 5 bases and the J gene lost 1 base, with 14 bases spanning the gap. DNA of the CDR3: TGTGCCAGCAGTCTTGCCCCGGACAGCCAAGAGACCCAGTACTTC. Amino acid sequence: CASSLAPDSQETQYF.

V is TRBV7-2 and J is TRBJ1-1; the match to TRBD1 covers 7 bases. The CDR3 totals 15 residues. Germline CDR1 is SGHTA and CDR2 is FQGNSA. V trimming: 2 bases; J trimming: 4 bases; junction bases outside the gene matches: 7. CDR3 sequence reads: CASSLNRGGSTEAFF. The CDR3 bases are TGTGCCAGCAGCTTAAACAGGGGCGGGAGCACTGAAGCTTTCTTT.

The chain couples TRBV4-1 to TRBJ2-6, with unresolved D. Germline assignment: CDR1 MGHRA and CDR2 YSYEKL. The CDR3 is 17 amino acids. The V gene lost 2 bases and the J gene lost 0 bases, with 11 bases spanning the gap. The CDR3: CASSQSQLLSGANVLTF. The CDR3 region has the DNA TGCGCCAGCAGCCAAAGTCAGTTGCTCTCTGGGGCCAACGTCCTGACTTTC.

This clone appeared a single time. The gene calls are TRBV4-1 and TRBJ2-2, with TRBD1 matching 12 bases. Germline V gene sequence: CDR1 MGHRA, CDR2 YSYEKL. The CDR3 is made up of 16 amino acids. Trimming took 2 bases from V and 4 from J; bases not matched to a gene: 2. The CDR3 nucleotides are TGCGCCAGCAGCCAATCGGGACAGGGGGCCACCGGGGAGCTGTTTTTT. Protein: CASSQSGQGATGELFF.

CDR3 sequence: CASSLAWTGMGTEQFF. The CDR3 nucleotides are TGCGCCAGCAGCTTGGCCTGGACAGGGATGGGGACTGAGCAGTTCTTC. The chain has TRBV5-1 and TRBJ2-1; 8 bases are a match to TRBD1. The CDR3 spans 16 residues. The germline CDR1 and CDR2 sequences are SGHRS and YFSETQ. V lost 0 bases and J lost 9; bases outside the gene matches: 11.

V is TRBV5-1 and J is TRBJ2-5, with D maybe TRBD2 (7 bases). Germline CDR1 SGHRS, CDR2 YFSETQ. The CDR3 consists of 17 residues. The germline V and J ends were trimmed by 3 bases and 2 bases, with 20 bases remaining between them. This CDR3 reads CASSWGGGGLGQETQYF. The CDR3 nucleotides read TGCGCCAGCAGCTGGGGGGGAGGGGGACTCGGACAAGAGACCCAGTACTTC.

This clone came up a few times. The gene calls are TRBV6-5 and TRBJ1-1; D is ambiguous. The CDR3 has 16 residues. CDR1 and CDR2 from the germline V gene are MNHEY and SVGAGI. Between the trimmed V and J ends, which lost 2 bases and 2 bases, there was a span of 15 bases. The CDR3 region is CASSYTPGGINTEAFF. The CDR3 coding sequence is TGTGCCAGCAGTTACACCCCCGGCGGGATAAACACTGAAGCTTTCTTT.

The rearrangement links TRBV6-5 to TRBJ2-2; tentatively, D is TRBD1 (6 bases). V lost 0 bases and J lost 7, with 9 bases in between. The CDR3 is 14 residues long. Germline loops: CDR1 MNHEY, CDR2 SVGAGI. CDR3 amino acids: CASSYSRGIGELFF. CDR3 DNA: TGTGCCAGCAGTTACTCGAGGGGGATCGGGGAGCTGTTTTTT.

The rearrangement uses TRBV7-9 and TRBJ2-7; TRBD1 matches at 11 bases. CDR1 is SEHNR and CDR2 is FQNEAQ in the germline V gene (reference sequence). V was pared by 5 bases and J by 9 bases, with 12 bases of the junction left unmatched. This CDR3 contains 15 residues. CDR3 residues: CASSPDRGLPWRQYF. The CDR3 bases are TGTGCCAGCAGCCCGGACAGGGGGCTTCCTTGGCGGCAGTACTTC.